The 31 T cell receptor beta chains in this list originate from one sample, sequenced in a study of cytomegalovirus exposure and HLA in healthy donors. 60 Vbeta and 13 Jbeta primers were used in PCR. Produced via immunoSEQ multiplex PCR; TCRdb's table is partial and in-frame only. The table has about 150,000 clones, roughly four fifths seen once. What was sequenced was PBMCs. The origin of the receptors is a man aged 18 to 29 in good health and CMV-seronegative.

A note on this clone: This specimen includes other DNA sequences encoding the same CDR3. The rearrangement links TRBV9 to TRBJ2-3, with no clear D. The V end lost 0 bases, the J end lost 3 bases, and 5 bases lay between the germline ends. The CDR3 extends over 13 amino acids. Germline V gives CDR1 SGDLS, CDR2 YYNGEE. This CDR3 is CASSVVRTDTQYF. The CDR3 region has the DNA TGTGCCAGCAGCGTAGTGCGGACAGATACGCAGTATTTT.

The chain couples TRBV18 to TRBJ2-5; maybe TRBD1 (5 bases). The CDR3 extends over 15 amino acids. In germline, CDR1 is KGHSH, CDR2 LQKENI. V lost 4 bases and J 3 bases, leaving 15 bases between the germline ends. The CDR3 reads CASSRTPGMEETQYF. CDR3 sequence (DNA): TGTGCCAGCTCACGAACCCCAGGGATGGAAGAGACCCAGTACTTC.

The chain recombines TRBV9 with TRBJ2-7; 14 nucleotides line up with TRBD2. The CDR3 covers 16 residues. Germline V gives CDR1 SGDLS, CDR2 YYNGEE. The trim removed 4 bases at V and 1 base at J, leaving 4 bases unmatched. The CDR3 DNA follows: TGTGCCAGCAGCCCGGGACTAGCGGGAGCATCCTACGAGCAGTACTTC. Its translation: CASSPGLAGASYEQYF.

The genes are TRBV6-5 and TRBJ2-1; a possible D gene is TRBD2 (6 bases). Looked up from germline, CDR1 is MNHEY and CDR2 is SVGAGI. Between the trimmed V and J ends, which lost 4 bases and 2 bases, there was a span of 9 bases. This CDR3 spans 14 amino acids. The CDR3 is CASSLAATYNEQFF. CDR3 coding DNA: TGTGCCAGCAGTTTAGCGGCCACCTACAATGAGCAGTTCTTC.

CDR3 sequence (DNA): TGTGCCAGCAGCCAAGTTGGGGGCGAGACCGGGGAGCTGTTTTTT. It is translated as CASSQVGGETGELFF. The rearrangement uses TRBV7-9 and TRBJ2-2, with D possibly matching TRBD1 (6 bases). V lost 5 bases, J lost 5 bases, and 15 bases lay in between. This CDR3 spans 15 amino acids. Germline CDR1 reads SEHNR; CDR2 reads FQNEAQ (reference sequence).

The gene calls are TRBV7-8 and TRBJ2-1, with 11 bases aligning to TRBD2. Germline CDR1 reads SGHVS; CDR2 reads FQNEAQ. The V gene end was trimmed by 5 bases and the J gene end by 7 bases; junction bases not matched to a gene: 13. The CDR3 sequence is 17 residues long. This CDR3 reads CASSQRRLAGPGNEQFF. CDR3 coding DNA: TGTGCCAGCAGCCAACGGAGACTAGCGGGACCAGGGAATGAGCAGTTCTTC.

In nucleotides, the CDR3 is TGTGCCAGTAGTCCCCGACCCGGGACTACCTACGAGCAGTACTTC. Translated, it gives CASSPRPGTTYEQYF. The chain recombines TRBV19 with TRBJ2-7; TRBD2 aligns across 7 bases. With V trimmed by 5 bases and J by 2 bases, 9 bases remained unmatched. Germline V lookup: CDR1 LNHDA, CDR2 SQIVND (reference sequence). The CDR3 runs 15 residues.

J is TRBJ2-1 and V is TRBV11-2, with 7 bases lining up with TRBD2. Germline V gene data show CDR1 as SGHAT and CDR2 as FQNNGV. The CDR3 runs 13 residues. Trimming removed 1 base from V and 10 bases from J; junction bases left unmatched: 4. CDR3 DNA sequence: TGTGCCAGCAGCTTAGGACTAGCCGGCGAGCAGTTCTTC. Translating gives CASSLGLAGEQFF.

The chain employs TRBV19 and TRBJ2-1, with a weak D call TRBD1 (6 bases). The CDR3 length is 16 residues. Trimming stripped 1 base from V and 7 bases from J, with 17 bases between. Germline values: CDR1 LNHDA, CDR2 SQIVND (reference sequence). The CDR3 spells CASSIVPGTQGNEQFF. As DNA, the CDR3 is TGTGCCAGTAGTATAGTCCCCGGGACCCAGGGGAATGAGCAGTTCTTC.

The chain couples TRBV4-3 to TRBJ1-4; possible D gene TRBD1, 6 bases. Germline values: CDR1 LGHNA, CDR2 YSLEER. The V end lost 5 bases, the J end lost 11 bases, and 18 bases lay between the germline ends. The CDR3 length is 14 residues. CDR3 protein: CASSLEAGAPKLFF. CDR3 bases: TGCGCCAGCAGCTTGGAGGCAGGGGCGCCTAAACTGTTTTTT.

This chain connects TRBV19 to TRBJ1-1; no clear D gene. The V gene's germline CDR1 is LNHDA and CDR2 SQIVND (reference sequence). The CDR3 is 13 amino acids. The V and J ends lost 5 bases and 2 bases respectively, with 9 bases between them. The DNA of the CDR3 is TGTGCCAGTAGTGGAGAAACAAACACTGAAGCTTTCTTT. It yields the protein CASSGETNTEAFF.

The chain carries TRBV13 and TRBJ2-1, with TRBD2 matching over 9 bases. The J segment lost 7 bases and the V segment lost 0 bases, leaving 7 bases of the junction unmatched. CDR3 length: 16 amino acids. Germline V gene lookup returns CDR1 PRHDT and CDR2 FYEKMQ (reference sequence). The CDR3 loop is CASSLGVPAGGNEQFF. The CDR3 DNA reads as TGTGCCAGCAGCTTAGGGGTGCCAGCGGGAGGAAATGAGCAGTTCTTC.

The V call is TRBV4-3, the J call TRBJ2-7, with 8 bases identical to TRBD2. The CDR3 contains 15 residues. Germline CDR1 and CDR2: LGHNA and YSLEER. The V segment lost 0 bases and the J segment 2 bases; nucleotides outside the gene matches: 3. The DNA for the CDR3 is TGCGCCAGCAGCCAAGACCAGACTAGCGCCTACGAGCAGTACTTC. Protein product: CASSQDQTSAYEQYF.

J is TRBJ2-2 and V is TRBV7-7, with 9 nucleotides matching TRBD1. This CDR3 has 15 amino acids. CDR1 is SSHAT, CDR2 FNYEAQ, per germline (reference sequence). Germline trimming cut 4 bases from V and 6 bases from J; bases unmatched to any gene: 6. The CDR3, as DNA: TGTGCCAGCAGCTCGGGACAGGGCTCCGCCGGGGAGCTGTTTTTT. It specifies CASSSGQGSAGELFF. The variable domain in full, with the rest retrieved from reference TRBV7-7 and TRBJ2-2, is GAGVSQSPRYKVTKRGQDVTLRCDPISSHATLYWYQQALGQGPEFLTYFNYEAQPDKSGLPSDRFSAERPEGSISTLTIQRTEQRDSAMYRCASSSGQGSAGELFFGEGSRLTVL.

The genes are TRBV6-4 and TRBJ2-1; 7 bases are shared with TRBD2. The germline CDR1 and CDR2 sequences are MRHNA and SNTAGT. After removal of 3 bases from V and 4 bases from J, the junction contained 0 bases not matched to a gene. The CDR3 sequence is 13 residues long. The CDR3: CASSEREYNEQFF. DNA of the CDR3: TGTGCCAGCAGTGAGCGGGAGTACAATGAGCAGTTCTTC.

The chain is built from TRBV7-2 and TRBJ2-7, with a tentative D call TRBD1 (6 bases). Germline loops: CDR1 SGHTA, CDR2 FQGNSA. V dropped 5 bases and J dropped 5 bases, with 10 bases sitting between them. The CDR3 extends over 12 amino acids. CDR3 amino acids: CASSLGQNEQYF. The CDR3 DNA sequence: TGTGCCAGCAGCCTCGGACAGAACGAGCAGTACTTC.

The gene calls are TRBV7-9 and TRBJ1-2; 9 nucleotides line up with TRBD1. Germline assignment: CDR1 SEHNR and CDR2 FQNEAQ (reference sequence). V dropped 7 bases and J dropped 8; count of bases not matched to a gene: 8. This CDR3 comprises 13 residues. The CDR3 region is CASTPGQGYGYTF. Written as DNA, the CDR3 is TGTGCCAGCACCCCGGGACAGGGATACGGCTACACCTTC.

This clone was seen just once. The chain carries TRBV11-2 and TRBJ1-4; D may be TRBD1 (5 bases). CDR3 length: 13 amino acids. Trimming shortened V by 3 bases and J by 8 bases, and 10 bases separated the two germline ends. The germline CDR1 and CDR2 sequences are SGHAT and FQNNGV. Here the CDR3 reads CASSFRDQEKLFF. The CDR3, as DNA: TGTGCCAGCAGCTTCAGGGATCAGGAAAAACTGTTTTTT.

V gene TRBV4-3 combines with J gene TRBJ1-1; D gene unclear. The CDR3 sequence is 16 residues long. Trimming took off 1 base at V and 10 bases at J, with 22 bases between the two ends. The germline gives CDR1 LGHNA, CDR2 YSLEER. The CDR3 DNA reads TGCGCCAGCAGCCAAGCCCCCCCGGGGAGGTCTGGGATAGCTTTCTTT. As protein: CASSQAPPGRSGIAFF.

J is TRBJ2-1 and V is TRBV6-6; 9 bases align to TRBD2. V lost 2 bases to trimming and J lost 5 bases; unmatched junction nucleotides: 1. Germline values: CDR1 MNHNY, CDR2 SVGAGI (reference sequence). The CDR3 sequence is 14 residues long. CDR3 nucleotide sequence: TGTGCCAGCAGTTACCAGCGGGGGGACAATGAGCAGTTCTTC. Translation: CASSYQRGDNEQFF.

This chain joins TRBV7-2 and TRBJ2-5, with 16 bases aligning to TRBD2. V was pared by 5 bases and J by 1 base, with 7 bases of the junction left unmatched. The CDR3 is 18 amino acids. Germline CDR1 reads SGHTA; CDR2 reads FQGNSA. Here the CDR3 DNA reads TGTGCCAGCAGCCCCGGGACTAGCGGGAGGGCCCTCCAAGAGACCCAGTACTTC. Translated: CASSPGTSGRALQETQYF.

This chain connects TRBV6-6 to TRBJ2-7, with 9 positions matching TRBD1. Germline values: CDR1 MNHNY, CDR2 SVGAGI (reference sequence). The CDR3 contains 14 residues. V gave up 2 bases and J gave up 6 bases; unmatched junction bases: 5. As DNA, the CDR3 is TGTGCCAGCAGTTACGGGACAGGGCTCCTCGAGCAGTACTTC. Translating gives CASSYGTGLLEQYF.

The chain couples TRBV10-3 to TRBJ2-5; 13 nucleotides align to TRBD2. J lost 5 bases, V lost 2 bases, and 14 bases had no gene match. Germline CDR1 and CDR2: ENHRY and SYGVKD. The CDR3 runs to 19 residues. This CDR3 is CAISEVWGTGTSGIETQYF. The CDR3 coding sequence is TGTGCCATCAGTGAGGTGTGGGGAACTGGGACTAGCGGGATTGAGACCCAGTACTTC.

This chain joins TRBV21-1 and TRBJ1-2; the D segment call TRBD1 is taken from the table without a DNA check. TRBV21-1 constitutes a pseudogene. The CDR3 length is 14 residues. The CDR3 protein is CASSYRGSNYGYTF. The DNA of the CDR3 is TGTGCCAGCAGCTACAGGGGGTCTAACTATGGCTACACCTTC.

This rearrangement joins TRBV25-1 to TRBJ2-1; TRBD2 is a possible D gene (6 bases). The V gene's germline CDR1 is MGHDK and CDR2 SYGVNS. The CDR3 spans 15 residues. V was trimmed by 4 bases and J by 8 bases, leaving 18 bases between them. The CDR3 protein is CASSVGTLVADEQFF. Written as DNA, the CDR3 is TGTGCCAGCAGTGTCGGGACTCTTGTCGCCGATGAGCAGTTCTTC. The full variable domain, with the rest looked up from reference TRBV25-1 and TRBJ2-1, is EADIYQTPRYLVIGTGKKITLECSQTMGHDKMYWYQQDPGMELHLIHYSYGVNSTEKGDLSSESTVSRIRTEHFPLTLESARPSHTSQYLCASSVGTLVADEQFFGPGTRLTVL.

The chain joins TRBV6-5 to TRBJ2-7, with 7 nucleotides matching TRBD2. Germline assignment: CDR1 MNHEY and CDR2 SVGAGI. The length of the CDR3 is 14 residues. V was pared by 7 bases and J by 8 bases, with 14 bases of the junction left unmatched. This chain's CDR3 is CASTKAGEDGKQYF. The CDR3 DNA is TGTGCCAGCACCAAGGCGGGAGAGGATGGGAAGCAGTACTTC.

V is TRBV27 and J is TRBJ1-2; 7 bases are a match to TRBD1. The CDR3 covers 16 residues. Germline V gives CDR1 MNHEY, CDR2 SMNVEV (reference sequence). V shed 5 bases, J shed 4 bases, and the junction held 13 bases outside the gene matches. CDR3 nucleotides: TGTGCCAGCAGTCCTCGGGAGGGGGCGAGTTTCTATGGCTACACCTTC. It translates to CASSPREGASFYGYTF.

The chain joins TRBV10-3 to TRBJ1-2, with a tentative D call TRBD1 (6 bases). Trimming left V 5 bases short and J 5 bases short, with 21 bases between. Germline values: CDR1 ENHRY, CDR2 SYGVKD. The CDR3 loop spans 16 amino acids. This chain's CDR3 is CAISRTQGLGAYGYTF. The CDR3 DNA is TGTGCCATCAGTCGAACTCAGGGGTTAGGGGCTTATGGCTACACCTTC.

V is TRBV23-1 and J is TRBJ2-5; 12 positions agree with TRBD1. TRBV23-1 is placed among ORFs of uncertain function. V trimming: 0 bases; J trimming: 4 bases; junction bases outside the gene matches: 21. CDR3 size: 22 residues. The CDR3 protein is CASSQSREIVRDRGQGRETQYF. CDR3 nucleotide sequence: TGCGCCAGCAGTCAATCGAGGGAAATCGTTCGGGACAGGGGGCAGGGGAGAGAGACCCAGTACTTC.

Comment on this clone: At one end, the junction sequence differs from germline, possibly due to a read error. This sequence joins TRBV18 and TRBJ1-2; tentatively, D is TRBD1 (6 bases). The V gene's germline CDR1 is KGHSH and CDR2 LQKENI. The length of the CDR3 is 14 residues. In nucleotides, the CDR3 is TGTGCCAGCCCACCGGGGGGGCGAGGGTATGGCTACACCTTC. Amino acids: CASPPGGRGYGYTF.

V usage is TRBV7-9 and J usage is TRBJ2-5, with a weak D call TRBD2 (6 bases). Germline CDR1 and CDR2: SEHNR and FQNEAQ (reference sequence). V was clipped by 4 bases and J by 6 bases, with 18 bases between them. The CDR3 runs 15 residues. CDR3: CASSSSISGRQTQYF. The CDR3 region has the DNA TGTGCCAGCAGCTCCTCCATTAGTGGGAGGCAGACCCAGTACTTC. Using reference TRBV7-9 and TRBJ2-5 for the parts outside the CDR3, the full variable domain is DTGVSQNPRHKITKRGQNVTFRCDPISEHNRLYWYRQTLGQGPEFLTYFQNEAQLEKSRLLSDRFSAERPKGSFSTLEIQRTEQGDSAMYLCASSSSISGRQTQYFGPGTRLLVL.